Following are 11 T cell receptor beta chains from one sample sequenced in a study of cytomegalovirus exposure and HLA in healthy donors. PCR involved 60 Vbeta and 13 Jbeta primers. Profiled with immunoSEQ multiplex PCR; TCRdb holds only in-frame clones, not every one. The sample records approximately 190,000 clones, about 85% being singletons. The specimen was PBMCs. The source is a boy aged 2 to 9 in good health and CMV-seronegative.

V is TRBV6-1 and J is TRBJ1-1; 7 bases line up with TRBD1. With 3 bases clipped from V and 4 bases from J, the junction kept 2 bases outside the gene matches. The CDR3 loop spans 13 amino acids. Germline V CDR1 and CDR2: MNHNS, SASEGT. Here the CDR3 DNA reads TGTGCCAGCAGTGAGGAGGGGGCCACTGAAGCTTTCTTT. Amino acids: CASSEEGATEAFF.

In this sample, this clone turned up a few times. The CDR3, as DNA: TGTGCCAGCAGACGCTCATTGAGGACTGAAGCTTTCTTT. Amino acids: CASRRSLRTEAFF. The chain links TRBV6-5 to TRBJ1-1; D gene unclear. This CDR3 has 13 amino acids. CDR1 is MNHEY, CDR2 SVGAGI, per germline. V was shortened by 6 bases and J by 5 bases, with 13 bases between the two germline ends.

The gene calls are TRBV2 and TRBJ1-2, with D perhaps TRBD1 (5 bases). The V end lost 6 bases, the J end lost 4 bases, and 12 bases lay between the germline ends. Germline V lookup: CDR1 SNHLY, CDR2 FYNNEI. The length of the CDR3 is 13 residues. CDR3 sequence reads: CASRVSGFYGYTF. The CDR3, as DNA: TGTGCCAGCAGAGTGTCAGGGTTCTATGGCTACACCTTC.

This clone occurred once. The rearrangement joins TRBV4-2 to TRBJ1-1, with D perhaps matching TRBD1 (6 bases). Trimming took off 3 bases at V and 5 bases at J, with 19 bases between the two ends. The CDR3 is made up of 16 amino acids. Germline CDR1 reads LGHNA; CDR2 reads YNFKEQ. The CDR3 region is CASSQPLGGRGTEAFF. CDR3 nucleotides: TGTGCCAGCAGCCAGCCCCTTGGGGGGAGGGGGACTGAAGCTTTCTTT.

The rearrangement uses TRBV27 and TRBJ1-2; 7 bases fit TRBD1. CDR3 length: 12 amino acids. CDR1 and CDR2 from the germline V gene are MNHEY and SMNVEV (reference sequence). The V segment lost 8 bases and the J segment 7 bases; nucleotides outside the gene matches: 7. This CDR3 is CASRTGDAGYTF. CDR3 bases: TGTGCCAGCCGAACAGGGGATGCTGGCTACACCTTC.

The chain combines TRBV7-6 with TRBJ1-1; D is ambiguous. The V gene lost 2 bases and the J gene lost 1 base, with 5 bases spanning the gap. CDR1 SGHVS and CDR2 FNYEAQ come from the germline V gene. CDR3 length equals 13 residues. The CDR3 sequence: CASSLYRNTEAFF. For the CDR3, the DNA is TGTGCCAGCAGCTTATACAGGAACACTGAAGCTTTCTTT.

The V call is TRBV5-6, the J call TRBJ1-5; 12 bases line up with TRBD1. V trimming: 1 base; J trimming: 6 bases; junction bases outside the gene matches: 8. The CDR3 is made up of 17 amino acids. The germline CDR1 and CDR2 sequences are SGHDT and YYEEEE. CDR3 sequence reads: CASSLWDRGRRGQPQHF. CDR3 in DNA: TGTGCCAGCAGCTTGTGGGACAGGGGGCGCCGAGGTCAGCCCCAGCATTTT. The entire variable domain, with the rest obtained from reference TRBV5-6 and TRBJ1-5, is as follows: DAGVTQSPTHLIKTRGQQVTLRCSPKSGHDTVSWYQQALGQGPQFIFQYYEEEERQRGNFPDRFSGHQFPNYSSELNVNALLLGDSALYLCASSLWDRGRRGQPQHFGDGTRLSIL.

The chain carries TRBV10-3 and TRBJ1-2, with a weak D call TRBD1 (6 bases). Germline V CDR1 and CDR2: ENHRY, SYGVKD. The CDR3 loop spans 13 amino acids. V lost 3 bases, J lost 2 bases, and 7 bases lay in between. The CDR3 is CAISDRGNYGYTF. The CDR3 region has the DNA TGTGCCATCAGTGATAGGGGGAACTATGGCTACACCTTC.

The gene calls are TRBV19 and TRBJ2-5, with a tentative D call TRBD2 (5 bases). The CDR3 runs 14 residues. The germline CDR1 and CDR2 sequences are LNHDA and SQIVND (reference sequence). Trimming removed 8 bases from V and 1 base from J, with 14 bases in between. DNA of the CDR3: TGTGCCAGTGCCGCGCGGGCCCTCCAAGAGACCCAGTACTTC. Amino acids: CASAARALQETQYF.

The chain carries TRBV6-1 and TRBJ1-6; D not resolved. V lost 10 bases, J lost 0 bases, and 10 bases lay in between. The V gene's germline CDR1 is MNHNS and CDR2 SASEGT. The CDR3 has 14 amino acids. The CDR3: CATATGSYNSPLHF. Written as DNA, the CDR3 is TGTGCCACCGCGACTGGCTCCTATAATTCACCCCTCCACTTT.

The chain recombines TRBV2 with TRBJ2-7; 8 positions agree with TRBD2. V shed 5 bases, J shed 3 bases, and the junction held 21 bases outside the gene matches. The CDR3 sequence is 19 residues long. In germline, CDR1 is SNHLY, CDR2 FYNNEI. CDR3 in DNA: TGTGCCAGCAGTCCCAAACGAAGGGGGACTAGGGGAACCCTCTACGAGCAGTACTTC. Its translation is CASSPKRRGTRGTLYEQYF. The entire variable domain, with the rest obtained from reference TRBV2 and TRBJ2-7, is as follows: EPEVTQTPSHQVTQMGQEVILRCVPISNHLYFYWYRQILGQKVEFLVSFYNNEISEKSEIFDDQFSVERPDGSNFTLKIRSTKLEDSAMYFCASSPKRRGTRGTLYEQYFGPGTRLTVT.